Listed here are 24 T cell receptor beta chains from one sample, sequenced in a study of blood T cell repertoires in COVID-19. Method: immunoSEQ multiplex PCR; TCRdb's copy keeps in-frame clones and lacks some. The repertoire holds just over 80,000 clones, with about 89% as singletons. The material sequenced was PBMCs or T cells enriched from blood (not recorded which). The source is a woman aged 50 to 60 with acute COVID-19.

The chain employs TRBV19 and TRBJ2-7, with D possibly being TRBD2 (6 bases). In germline, CDR1 is LNHDA, CDR2 SQIVND (reference sequence). V was pared by 4 bases and J by 0 bases, with 10 bases between. The CDR3 extends over 14 amino acids. The CDR3 loop is CASSTATSSYEQYF. The CDR3 nucleotides are TGTGCCAGTAGTACTGCGACTAGCTCCTACGAGCAGTACTTC.

The chain couples TRBV4-3 to TRBJ2-7; 11 bases line up with TRBD2. Trimming removed 1 base from V and 5 bases from J; junction bases left unmatched: 7. This CDR3 spans 16 amino acids. Germline V gene sequence: CDR1 LGHNA, CDR2 YSLEER. The CDR3 here is CASSQATGTSGNEQYF. The CDR3 nucleotides read TGCGCCAGCAGCCAAGCGACCGGGACTAGCGGAAACGAGCAGTACTTC.

This clone has only a few counts. The V call is TRBV7-9, the J call TRBJ1-1, with D unresolved. Germline CDR1 and CDR2: SEHNR and FQNEAQ (reference sequence). The length of the CDR3 is 14 residues. V shed 7 bases and J shed 5 bases, with 17 bases lying between them. Here the CDR3 reads CASNERERGTEAFF. In DNA, the CDR3 is TGTGCCAGCAACGAGAGGGAGCGGGGAACTGAAGCTTTCTTT.

In its sample, this clone was seen a few times. V usage is TRBV7-9 and J usage is TRBJ1-2; possibly TRBD1 for D (5 bases). Trimming stripped 9 bases from V and 3 bases from J, with 14 bases between. Germline V gives CDR1 SEHNR, CDR2 FQNEAQ (reference sequence). The CDR3 runs 13 residues. The DNA for the CDR3 is TGTGCCAGTCTCCAGGGCGCCCACTATGGCTACACCTTC. Protein product: CASLQGAHYGYTF.

The chain couples TRBV7-2 to TRBJ2-1; D not resolved. V was trimmed by 4 bases and J by 7 bases, leaving 5 bases between them. This CDR3 contains 11 residues. Germline loops: CDR1 SGHTA, CDR2 FQGNSA. The CDR3: CASSYHNEQFF. For the CDR3, the DNA is TGTGCCAGCAGCTATCATAATGAGCAGTTCTTC.

The V gene is TRBV7-6, the J gene TRBJ2-7; perhaps TRBD2 as D (5 bases). Germline V CDR1 and CDR2: SGHVS, FNYEAQ. The CDR3 covers 12 residues. Between the trimmed V and J ends, which lost 5 bases and 6 bases, there was a span of 11 bases. CDR3 loop: CASSHRGSEQYF. For the CDR3, the DNA is TGTGCCAGCAGCCACCGAGGGTCCGAGCAGTACTTC. The entire variable domain, with the rest obtained from reference TRBV7-6 and TRBJ2-7, is as follows: GAGVSQSPRYKVTKRGQDVALRCDPISGHVSLYWYRQALGQGPEFLTYFNYEAQQDKSGLPNDRFSAERPEGSISTLTIQRTEQRDSAMYRCASSHRGSEQYFGPGTRLTVT.

This clone was recorded only once. The chain carries TRBV5-1 and TRBJ1-1; perhaps TRBD1 as D (6 bases). In germline, CDR1 is SGHRS, CDR2 YFSETQ. This CDR3 spans 13 amino acids. Trimming shortened V by 1 base and J by 7 bases, and 11 bases separated the two germline ends. CDR3 protein: CASSLTLQGEAFF. CDR3 DNA sequence: TGCGCCAGCAGCTTGACCCTACAGGGTGAAGCTTTCTTT.

The genes are TRBV5-1 and TRBJ1-4; D is undetermined. CDR1 and CDR2 from the germline V gene are SGHRS and YFSETQ. Deletions cut 4 bases from V and 0 bases from J, with 13 bases between. The CDR3 contains 16 residues. CDR3 protein: CASSLSLGSTNEKLFF. Here the CDR3 DNA reads TGCGCCAGCAGCCTGTCACTCGGTTCAACTAATGAAAAACTGTTTTTT.

This clone was recorded once. The CDR3 DNA reads as TGTGCCAGCTCACCACCGGGCCAAGTCAACGGCTACACCTTC. As protein: CASSPPGQVNGYTF. The rearrangement joins TRBV18 to TRBJ1-2; no firm D call. Germline-derived CDR1 and CDR2 are KGHSH and LQKENI. Between the trimmed V and J ends, which lost 0 bases and 8 bases, there was a span of 13 bases. This CDR3 spans 14 amino acids.

The rearrangement uses TRBV5-5 and TRBJ2-3; D is uncertain. Germline V gene lookup returns CDR1 SGHKS and CDR2 YYEKEE (reference sequence). V was cut by 0 bases and J by 6 bases, with 11 bases left in between. The CDR3 has 14 residues. The CDR3 reads CASSLVIADDTQYF. The CDR3 nucleotides read TGTGCCAGCAGCTTGGTAATAGCCGACGATACGCAGTATTTT.

This clone was picked up a small number of times. This chain joins TRBV7-2 and TRBJ2-1; 7 nucleotides match TRBD2. The V gene end was trimmed by 3 bases and the J gene end by 1 base; junction bases not matched to a gene: 6. The CDR3 has 16 amino acids. CDR1 SGHTA and CDR2 FQGNSA come from the germline V gene. For the CDR3, the DNA is TGTGCCAGCAGCTTTTATCCAGCGGGGTCCTACAATGAGCAGTTCTTC. This translates into CASSFYPAGSYNEQFF.

This clone was seen more than once but under ten times. The V and J genes are TRBV19 and TRBJ1-2; 7 bases are shared with TRBD1. This CDR3 is built from 15 residues. V was clipped by 6 bases and J by 2 bases; unmatched bases: 9. Looked up from germline, CDR1 is LNHDA and CDR2 is SQIVND (reference sequence). CDR3 DNA: TGTGCCAGTAGGACGATGGGACAGTGGAACTATGGCTACACCTTC. It translates to CASRTMGQWNYGYTF.

This clone was counted a single time. The V and J genes are TRBV27 and TRBJ1-1; D unclear. Trimming removed 6 bases at V and 1 base at J, with 12 bases between. This CDR3 is 14 amino acids long. Germline V gives CDR1 MNHEY, CDR2 SMNVEV (reference sequence). For the CDR3, the DNA is TGTGCCAGCAGAACGACTCGGGGGAACACTGAAGCTTTCTTT. It translates to CASRTTRGNTEAFF.

J is TRBJ1-3 and V is TRBV27; 8 bases align to TRBD1. Germline V gene data show CDR1 as MNHEY and CDR2 as SMNVEV (reference sequence). The CDR3 runs 16 residues. Trimming cost V 4 bases and J 0 bases; bases outside gene matches: 5. The CDR3 protein is CASSSTGASSGNTIYF. For the CDR3, the DNA is TGTGCCAGCAGTTCGACAGGGGCAAGCTCTGGAAACACCATATATTTT.

This chain connects TRBV19 to TRBJ2-1, with D possibly being TRBD1 (6 bases). The CDR3 length is 15 residues. V lost 6 bases and J 0 bases, leaving 12 bases between the germline ends. Germline CDR1 reads LNHDA; CDR2 reads SQIVND (reference sequence). As DNA, the CDR3 is TGTGCCAGTAGGGAGTGGACAGCCTCCTACAATGAGCAGTTCTTC. The encoded protein is CASREWTASYNEQFF. The full variable domain, completed using reference TRBV19 and TRBJ2-1, is DGGITQSPKYLFRKEGQNVTLSCEQNLNHDAMYWYRQDPGQGLRLIYYSQIVNDFQKGDIAEGYSVSREKKESFPLTVTSAQKNPTAFYLCASREWTASYNEQFFGPGTRLTVL.

The V call is TRBV23-1, the J call TRBJ2-2; 7 bases agree with TRBD1. TRBV23-1 is recorded as an ORF, its role being uncertain. The CDR3 contains 16 residues. Trimming took 4 bases from V and 7 from J; bases not matched to a gene: 12. CDR3 in amino acids: CASSPHSGTEDGELFF. The DNA of the CDR3 is TGCGCCAGCAGTCCCCACTCCGGGACAGAGGACGGGGAGCTGTTTTTT.

This clone was seen a single time. This chain links TRBV19 with TRBJ2-1; D possibly corresponds to TRBD2 (7 bases). This CDR3 spans 15 amino acids. V dropped 4 bases and J dropped 9 bases, with 19 bases sitting between them. Germline loops: CDR1 LNHDA, CDR2 SQIVND (reference sequence). The CDR3 DNA sequence: TGTGCCAGTAGTAACCGTGGTACGGGGGGCGGTGAGCAGTTCTTC. Translated: CASSNRGTGGGEQFF.

V is TRBV19 and J is TRBJ1-6, with D possibly matching TRBD1 (5 bases). The length of the CDR3 is 13 residues. Germline V gene sequence: CDR1 LNHDA, CDR2 SQIVND (reference sequence). Deletions cut 4 bases from V and 7 bases from J, with 8 bases between. The CDR3 protein is CASSKGVNSPLHF. The CDR3 nucleotides read TGTGCCAGTAGTAAAGGGGTCAATTCACCCCTCCACTTT. The variable domain in full, with the rest retrieved from reference TRBV19 and TRBJ1-6, is DGGITQSPKYLFRKEGQNVTLSCEQNLNHDAMYWYRQDPGQGLRLIYYSQIVNDFQKGDIAEGYSVSREKKESFPLTVTSAQKNPTAFYLCASSKGVNSPLHFGNGTRLTVT.

V and J are TRBV10-2 and TRBJ1-4; D is undetermined. Trimming removed 2 bases at V and 3 bases at J, with 10 bases between. Germline values: CDR1 WSHSY, CDR2 SAAADI. The CDR3 extends over 15 amino acids. The CDR3 region has the DNA TGCGCCAGCAGTGAGACGACATGGGCTAATGAAAAACTGTTTTTT. It is translated as CASSETTWANEKLFF.

This chain joins TRBV15 and TRBJ1-1; D uncertain. Germline V gene data show CDR1 as LNHNV and CDR2 as YYDKDF (reference sequence). This CDR3 is built from 15 residues. Between the trimmed V and J ends, which lost 0 bases and 4 bases, there was a span of 12 bases. The CDR3 coding sequence is TGTGCCACCAGCAGAGATCTATTCCGTGGCACTGAAGCTTTCTTT. Protein: CATSRDLFRGTEAFF.

CDR3 DNA: TGTGCCAGCAGTGAGGGACTGGCGGGAGGGACCGGGGAGCTGTTTTTT. This sequence encodes CASSEGLAGGTGELFF. The genes are TRBV6-1 and TRBJ2-2, with TRBD2 identical over 9 bases. Germline V gene data show CDR1 as MNHNS and CDR2 as SASEGT. The CDR3 has 16 amino acids. V gave up 3 bases and J gave up 5 bases; unmatched junction bases: 7.

This chain connects TRBV28 to TRBJ1-5; perhaps TRBD1 as D (5 bases). Germline V gene data show CDR1 as MDHEN and CDR2 as SYDVKM. This CDR3 contains 14 residues. Trimming left V 3 bases short and J 0 bases short, with 6 bases between. The CDR3 region has the DNA TGTGCCAGCAGTTTGACAGATAGCAATCAGCCCCAGCATTTT. Protein: CASSLTDSNQPQHF.

CDR3 sequence (DNA): TGTGCCAGTAGTATTGGACAGGTCGGGACAGATACGCAGTATTTT. Its translation is CASSIGQVGTDTQYF. This chain joins TRBV19 and TRBJ2-3, with 7 positions matching TRBD1. V lost 3 bases, J lost 3 bases, and 6 bases stayed unmatched. Looked up from germline, CDR1 is LNHDA and CDR2 is SQIVND (reference sequence). CDR3 length: 15 residues.

The chain links TRBV13 to TRBJ1-1; possible D gene TRBD1, 5 bases. The V gene's germline CDR1 is PRHDT and CDR2 FYEKMQ (reference sequence). The CDR3 loop spans 15 amino acids. V was cut by 5 bases and J by 3 bases, with 16 bases left in between. The CDR3 here is CASSLAQGRDTEAFF. CDR3 nucleotides: TGTGCCAGCAGCCTGGCCCAGGGTAGGGACACTGAAGCTTTCTTT.